This T cell receptor beta chain comes out of a study of blood T cell repertoires in COVID-19. Sequencing used immunoSEQ multiplex PCR; TCRdb keeps in-frame clones, though not all of them. The sample yields about 9,000 clones, 80% to 85% seen once. Sequenced: peripheral blood. This clonotype originated in a human donor in a cohort sampled during active COVID-19.

The chain's CDR3 is CASSLQGPYEQYF. CDR3 sequence (DNA): TGTGCCAGCAGTCTACAGGGACCCTACGAGCAGTACTTC. This chain connects TRBV7-2 to TRBJ2-7; D is possibly TRBD1 (6 bases). Looked up from germline, CDR1 is SGHTA and CDR2 is FQGNSA. The CDR3 covers 13 residues. V dropped 6 bases and J dropped 2 bases, with 11 bases sitting between them. The complete variable domain, with remaining parts taken from reference TRBV7-2 and TRBJ2-7, reads GAGVSQSPSNKVTEKGKDVELRCDPISGHTALYWYRQSLGQGLEFLIYFQGNSAPDKSGLPSDRFSAERTGGSVSTLTIQRTQQEDSAVYLCASSLQGPYEQYFGPGTRLTVT.